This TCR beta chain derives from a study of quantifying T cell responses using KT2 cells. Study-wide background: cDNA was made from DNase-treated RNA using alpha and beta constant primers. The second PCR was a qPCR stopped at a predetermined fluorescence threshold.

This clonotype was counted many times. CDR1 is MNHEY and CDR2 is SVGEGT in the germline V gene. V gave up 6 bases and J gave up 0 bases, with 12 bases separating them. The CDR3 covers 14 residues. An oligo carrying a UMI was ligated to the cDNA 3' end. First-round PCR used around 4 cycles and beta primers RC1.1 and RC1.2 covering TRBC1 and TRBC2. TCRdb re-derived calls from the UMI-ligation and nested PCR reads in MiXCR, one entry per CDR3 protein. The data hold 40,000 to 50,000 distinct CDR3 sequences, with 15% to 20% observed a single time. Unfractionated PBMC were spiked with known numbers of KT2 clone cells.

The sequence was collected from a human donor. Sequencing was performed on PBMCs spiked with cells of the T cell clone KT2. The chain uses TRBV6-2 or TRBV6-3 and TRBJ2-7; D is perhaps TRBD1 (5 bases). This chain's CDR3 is CASSRRTSSYEQYF. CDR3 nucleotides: TGTGCCAGCAGCCGACGGACAAGCTCCTACGAGCAGTACTTC.